The 28 T cell receptor beta chains in this list originate from one sample, sequenced in a study of blood T cell repertoires in COVID-19. TCRdb's table, derived via immunoSEQ multiplex PCR, lists solely in-frame clones and lacks some. The sample records a few hundred thousand clones, about 90% being singletons. Material for sequencing was peripheral blood. The receptors were sampled from a middle-aged man with acute or convalescent COVID-19.

This clone was counted only a few times. This sequence joins TRBV12-3 or TRBV12-4 and TRBJ1-2; weak D call: TRBD1 (5 bases). Deletions cut 4 bases from V and 7 bases from J, with 10 bases between. This CDR3 has 12 amino acids. Here the CDR3 DNA reads TGTGCCAGCAGTTGGGGCCAAGGTGGCTACACCTTC. It encodes CASSWGQGGYTF.

The table lists this clone with a count of one. The chain joins TRBV12-3 or TRBV12-4 to TRBJ1-1; 8 bases are a match to TRBD1. V was clipped by 6 bases and J by 8 bases; unmatched bases: 5. The CDR3 totals 12 residues. The CDR3 reads CASSQGAAEAFF. CDR3 coding DNA: TGTGCCAGCAGCCAGGGGGCGGCCGAAGCTTTCTTT.

The chain employs TRBV6-2 or TRBV6-3 and TRBJ2-3, with TRBD2 matching 8 bases. The J segment lost 2 bases and the V segment lost 2 bases, leaving 3 bases of the junction unmatched. Germline V gives CDR1 MNHEY, CDR2 SVGEGT. This CDR3 spans 15 amino acids. CDR3 DNA sequence: TGTGCCAGCAGTTACGGAGCGGGGGCCACAGATACGCAGTATTTT. Encoded protein: CASSYGAGATDTQYF.

The chain carries TRBV27 and TRBJ1-6, with D tentatively TRBD1 (6 bases). From germline, CDR1 is MNHEY and CDR2 SMNVEV (reference sequence). V lost 0 bases to trimming and J lost 4 bases, with 13 bases between them. The CDR3 totals 17 residues. CDR3 sequence: CASSLSSSTGYNSPLHF. The CDR3, as DNA: TGTGCCAGCAGTTTATCGTCCTCTACAGGGTATAATTCACCCCTCCACTTT.

This clone occurred a few times. The CDR3 here is CASSLQGAQTEAFF. CDR3 in DNA: TGTGCCAGCAGTTTACAGGGGGCGCAGACTGAAGCTTTCTTT. The chain carries TRBV27 and TRBJ1-1, with 8 bases matching TRBD1. With 2 bases clipped from V and 5 bases from J, the junction kept 4 bases outside the gene matches. The CDR3 contains 14 residues. CDR1 and CDR2 from the germline V gene are MNHEY and SMNVEV (reference sequence).

The rearrangement joins TRBV18 to TRBJ1-4; D remains unclear. V was shortened by 5 bases and J by 0 bases, with 10 bases between the two germline ends. The CDR3 consists of 15 residues. Germline-derived CDR1 and CDR2 are KGHSH and LQKENI. CDR3 DNA: TGTGCCAGCTCAGCGACACGTTCAACTAATGAAAAACTGTTTTTT. Its protein product is CASSATRSTNEKLFF.

This rearrangement joins TRBV28 to TRBJ2-7; 9 bases fit TRBD1. The CDR3 has 16 amino acids. V was clipped by 6 bases and J by 4 bases; unmatched bases: 13. CDR1 and CDR2 (germline): MDHEN, SYDVKM. In nucleotides, the CDR3 is TGTGCCAGCAGGGGGGTCCGGGGACAGGGTCTGTACGAGCAGTACTTC. Translated: CASRGVRGQGLYEQYF.

This chain joins TRBV28 and TRBJ1-2, with D maybe TRBD1 (6 bases). The CDR3 runs to 14 residues. The V and J ends lost 3 bases and 8 bases respectively, with 16 bases between them. From germline, CDR1 is MDHEN and CDR2 SYDVKM. CDR3 DNA sequence: TGTGCCAGCAGTTTCCCCGGGGGGCTCTACGGCTACACCTTC. This encodes CASSFPGGLYGYTF.

The V call is TRBV5-1, the J call TRBJ2-1, with D perhaps matching TRBD1 (6 bases). V was cut by 3 bases and J by 4 bases, with 14 bases left in between. This CDR3 has 15 amino acids. The germline gives CDR1 SGHRS, CDR2 YFSETQ. The CDR3 loop is CASSSGTTSYNEQFF. CDR3 nucleotides: TGCGCCAGCAGCTCGGGGACAACGTCATACAATGAGCAGTTCTTC.

This chain connects TRBV5-1 to TRBJ1-5; tentatively, D is TRBD1 (5 bases). The CDR3 contains 14 residues. Between the trimmed V and J ends, which lost 3 bases and 5 bases, there was a span of 12 bases. Germline V CDR1 and CDR2: SGHRS, YFSETQ. CDR3 amino acids: CASSSTGTDQPQHF. Here the CDR3 DNA reads TGCGCCAGCAGCTCCACAGGTACGGATCAGCCCCAGCATTTT.

The chain recombines TRBV30 with TRBJ2-2, with D possibly matching TRBD1 (5 bases). Germline CDR1 reads GTSNPN; CDR2 reads SVGIG (reference sequence). This CDR3 region has 12 residues. The ends were cut back, 3 bases at V and 7 bases at J, with 9 bases in the middle. CDR3 sequence: CAWRGVGGELFF. CDR3 nucleotide sequence: TGTGCCTGGAGAGGGGTGGGCGGGGAGCTGTTTTTT.

This clone occurred once. The rearrangement uses TRBV27 and TRBJ2-7; D gene ambiguous. This CDR3 is built from 13 residues. Germline values: CDR1 MNHEY, CDR2 SMNVEV (reference sequence). Trimming pared 3 bases from V and 2 bases from J, leaving 8 bases between. Here the CDR3 reads CASSFSLAYEQYF. In DNA, the CDR3 is TGTGCCAGCAGTTTTAGCTTAGCCTACGAGCAGTACTTC.

The chain couples TRBV7-9 to TRBJ2-3; 7 positions agree with TRBD2. This CDR3 is built from 12 residues. V shed 8 bases, J shed 4 bases, and the junction held 3 bases outside the gene matches. The germline V gene has CDR1 SEHNR and CDR2 FQNEAQ (reference sequence). CDR3 DNA: TGTGCCAGCTGGGGAGGGGCAGATACGCAGTATTTT. Translated, it gives CASWGGADTQYF.

For the CDR3, the DNA is TGTGCCAGCAATACAGGGAGAAATTCACCCCTCCACTTT. It is translated as CASNTGRNSPLHF. The chain is built from TRBV2 and TRBJ1-6, with D perhaps TRBD1 (6 bases). CDR3 length: 13 residues. With 7 bases removed from V and 7 bases from J, the gap between germline ends came to 11 bases. Per the germline V gene, CDR1 is SNHLY and CDR2 is FYNNEI.

The chain joins TRBV27 to TRBJ1-1; D is undetermined. Germline assignment: CDR1 MNHEY and CDR2 SMNVEV (reference sequence). Trimming stripped 6 bases from V and 6 bases from J, with 20 bases between. CDR3 length: 15 amino acids. CDR3 nucleotides: TGTGCCAGCAGGGCCCCTGGAGGGTTAGGTTCTGAAGCTTTCTTT. It encodes CASRAPGGLGSEAFF.

This chain joins TRBV28 and TRBJ1-2; 10 bases line up with TRBD1. Germline V gene data show CDR1 as MDHEN and CDR2 as SYDVKM. The V segment lost 6 bases and the J segment 8 bases; nucleotides outside the gene matches: 12. The length of the CDR3 is 15 residues. CDR3 sequence (DNA): TGTGCCAGCAGCGCCCCGGGACAGGGGATGTGGGGCTACACCTTC. Its translation is CASSAPGQGMWGYTF.

A single count supports this clone. V and J are TRBV5-5 and TRBJ2-7; D unresolved. The CDR3 has 18 amino acids. V shed 1 base and J shed 2 bases, with 22 bases lying between them. Germline V gives CDR1 SGHKS, CDR2 YYEKEE (reference sequence). DNA for the CDR3: TGTGCCAGCAGCTTGTTTATTGTCAGTGGGCCAGACACCTACGAGCAGTACTTC. Translated, it gives CASSLFIVSGPDTYEQYF.

A remark on this clone: This CDR3 is also generated by other DNA sequences in the sample. V and J are TRBV28 and TRBJ1-4, with 7 positions matching TRBD1. V was clipped by 4 bases and J by 5 bases; unmatched bases: 4. Germline V gene data show CDR1 as MDHEN and CDR2 as SYDVKM. The CDR3 is 14 amino acids. CDR3 residues: CASSSGTVNEKLFF. Written as DNA, the CDR3 is TGTGCCAGCAGTTCCGGGACAGTCAATGAAAAACTGTTTTTT.

This clone has a handful of counts. The CDR3 bases are TGTGCCAGCAGCTTGTTCAGGGCTGGCAATTCACCCCTCCACTTT. This gives the protein CASSLFRAGNSPLHF. The rearrangement joins TRBV5-6 to TRBJ1-6, with a weak D call TRBD1 (5 bases). The CDR3 is 15 amino acids. The V gene's germline CDR1 is SGHDT and CDR2 YYEEEE. Trimming took 1 base from V and 7 from J, leaving 12 bases between them.

CDR3 in amino acids: CASSITGGVYEQYF. CDR3 DNA: TGCGCCAGCAGCATTACAGGGGGGGTCTACGAGCAGTACTTC. The rearrangement joins TRBV5-1 to TRBJ2-7; D perhaps matches TRBD1 (8 bases). CDR1 and CDR2 from the germline V gene are SGHRS and YFSETQ. This CDR3 is built from 14 residues. V dropped 4 bases and J dropped 3 bases, with 14 bases sitting between them.

The CDR3 is CAWSVLSGGGGGYTF. As DNA, the CDR3 is TGTGCCTGGAGTGTACTATCCGGGGGCGGGGGGGGCTACACCTTC. This sequence joins TRBV30 and TRBJ1-2; tentatively, D is TRBD1 (6 bases). Germline-derived CDR1 and CDR2 are GTSNPN and SVGIG (reference sequence). CDR3 size: 15 residues. The V end lost 0 bases, the J end lost 8 bases, and 19 bases lay between the germline ends.

This chain links TRBV4-1 with TRBJ2-3; possibly TRBD2 for D (6 bases). CDR1 MGHRA and CDR2 YSYEKL come from the germline V gene. The V and J ends lost 0 bases and 6 bases respectively, with 13 bases between them. This CDR3 contains 15 residues. The CDR3 nucleotides are TGCGCCAGCAGCCAAGAACGGGAGTTGCAGGATACGCAGTATTTT. Residues: CASSQERELQDTQYF.

The CDR3 DNA reads as TGTGCCATCAGTGAAACGGCGGCCGCCTACGAGCAGTACTTC. Encoded protein: CAISETAAAYEQYF. The chain links TRBV10-3 to TRBJ2-7; unclear D gene. This CDR3 has 14 residues. Germline-derived CDR1 and CDR2 are ENHRY and SYGVKD. V was cut by 3 bases and J by 2 bases, with 11 bases left in between.

This clone was seen a few times. Other nucleotide sequences in the sample specify the same CDR3. The CDR3 spells CASSLGLAGTYEQYF. In DNA form, the CDR3 reads TGTGCCAGCAGCTTGGGGCTAGCGGGTACCTACGAGCAGTACTTC. The chain has TRBV5-4 and TRBJ2-7; TRBD2 aligns across 8 bases. Germline assignment: CDR1 SGHNT and CDR2 YYREEE (reference sequence). V shed 0 bases, J shed 2 bases, and the junction held 4 bases outside the gene matches. The CDR3 is 15 residues long. The whole variable domain, remainder taken from reference TRBV5-4 and TRBJ2-7, is ETGVTQSPTHLIKTRGQQVTLRCSSQSGHNTVSWYQQALGQGPQFIFQYYREEENGRGNFPPRFSGLQFPNYSSELNVNALELDDSALYLCASSLGLAGTYEQYFGPGTRLTVT.

The rearrangement links TRBV18 to TRBJ2-5, with D hard to call. The CDR3 loop spans 12 amino acids. Germline-derived CDR1 and CDR2 are KGHSH and LQKENI. V lost 3 bases, J lost 5 bases, and 7 bases lay in between. The CDR3 bases are TGTGCCAGCTCACCTTCGCGGGAGACCCAGTACTTC. It specifies CASSPSRETQYF. The full variable domain, its missing parts supplied by reference TRBV18 and TRBJ2-5, is NAGVMQNPRHLVRRRGQEARLRCSPMKGHSHVYWYRQLPEEGLKFMVYLQKENIIDESGMPKERFSAEFPKEGPSILRIQQVVRGDSAAYFCASSPSRETQYFGPGTRLLVL.

The chain couples TRBV15 to TRBJ2-5, with TRBD1 matching over 7 bases. Germline V gene data show CDR1 as LNHNV and CDR2 as YYDKDF (reference sequence). Unmatched junction bases numbered 12, after V lost 3 bases and J lost 5 bases. CDR3 length: 16 amino acids. In DNA, the CDR3 is TGTGCCACCAGCAGGAGGGGACAGATACGGCGGGAGACCCAGTACTTC. Amino acid sequence: CATSRRGQIRRETQYF. Using reference TRBV15 and TRBJ2-5 for the parts outside the CDR3, the full variable domain is DAMVIQNPRYQVTQFGKPVTLSCSQTLNHNVMYWYQQKSSQAPKLLFHYYDKDFNNEADTPDNFQSRRPNTSFCFLDIRSPGLGDTAMYLCATSRRGQIRRETQYFGPGTRLLVL.

The J gene is TRBJ2-1, the V gene TRBV18; 8 bases align to TRBD2. CDR1 is KGHSH, CDR2 LQKENI, per germline. The V and J ends lost 2 bases and 6 bases, in that order; junction bases with no gene match: 3. The CDR3 has 14 amino acids. CDR3 coding DNA: TGTGCCAGCTCACCATCGGGGGGGGGCAATGAGCAGTTCTTC. Translating gives CASSPSGGGNEQFF.

The rearrangement joins TRBV6-5 to TRBJ2-7; D may be TRBD1 (5 bases). The V end was cut by 5 bases, the J end by 3 bases, with 14 bases between. The CDR3 is made up of 14 amino acids. Germline CDR1 is MNHEY and CDR2 is SVGAGI. Written as DNA, the CDR3 is TGTGCCAGCAGTCCTACAGGACGAAACTACGAGCAGTACTTC. Its protein product is CASSPTGRNYEQYF.